This T cell receptor beta chain was retrieved from a study of blood T cell repertoires in COVID-19 (dated by TCRdb to 2020 to 2022). Describing the broader study: The collaborator samples originated in the United States, Italy and Spain and spanned the acute and convalescent phases of COVID-19. Where available, HLA class I and class II types were obtained from metadata supplied by the sample provider rather than from assay-based typing. The dataset comprised deeply sampled blood TCRbeta repertoires from subjects exposed to, actively infected with, or recovered from COVID-19. The prospective study material was composed of cDNA or gDNA derived from T cells, B-cell-depleted T cells, or PBMCs. The repertoires were made available in a free public database intended to serve as a resource for research on the immune response to SARS-CoV-2. Samples came from the ongoing ImmuneRACE study (first 160 participants) plus 1,254 subjects from 6 global collaborators. Nearly every sample came with metadata listing a de-identified subject ID, COVID-19 status, age in years and sex. What the study reported, not specific to this receptor: Clinical and demographic metadata were provided uncurated, with the amount varying by source and participant.

TCRbeta CDR3 regions were amplified from genomic DNA by means of the immunoSEQ Assay, a bias-controlled multiplex PCR. Per the source publication's procedure: The number of nucleated cells in each sample was estimated by amplification of reference gene primers within the assay. To quantify the absolute abundance of each unique TCRbeta CDR3 rearrangement, sequence reads were collapsed and filtered. For each sample, productive Simpson clonality was calculated by taking the square root of Simpson's diversity index across productive rearrangements. This immuneACCESS table, as held by TCRdb, lists in-frame sequences with V and J called but not all clones. Of the missing ones, under half trace to an unresolved V gene in checked studies; the others have no known cause. V and J calls and clone size are as listed in that table; D and trimming were resolved from the DNA. This sample lists 90,000 to 120,000 clones; less than 80% were detected once. 20% to 25% of the sample lies in the top ten.

This clone was seen a single time. No antigen is known for it. No much larger clone is present one base from it, and per-base qualities are unavailable. From cysteine to phenylalanine, the CDR3 is 15 amino acids long. Only the CDR3 part of the read is kept: 45 bases, read in frame from the first base. Looking up the germline V gene yields CDR1 SGHRS and CDR2 YFSETQ. Trimming takes 4 bases from V and 0 bases from J, and the germline ends sit 14 bases apart. Whole blood was collected in K2EDTA tubes by collaborating institutions according to the institutions' own protocols. For TCRbeta analysis, collaborators shipped samples in one of three forms: frozen whole blood, isolated PBMCs, or DNA extracted from either of those sample types.

Sequences were obtained from peripheral blood. The V and J genes are TRBV5-1 and TRBJ2-7, with the D gene uncertain. This clonotype was sampled from a man between 65 and 85 years old with active or convalescent COVID-19. The CDR3 reads as follows: CASSLLPDTSYEQYF. In nucleotides, the sequence is TGCGCCAGCAGCCTCCTACCTGACACCTCCTACGAGCAGTACTTC. Reference TRBV5-1 and TRBJ2-7 proteins supply the regions before and after the CDR3; the full variable domain is: KAGVTQTPRYLIKTRGQQVTLSCSPISGHRSVSWYQQTPGQGLQFLFEYFSETQRNKGNFPGRFSGRQFSNSRSEMNVSTLELGDSALYLCASSLLPDTSYEQYFGPGTRLTVT.